This T cell receptor beta chain was profiled in a study of blood T cell repertoires in COVID-19. The CDR3 length is 13 residues. J gave up 5 bases and V 7 bases, and 6 bases lay outside the gene matches. Germline loops: CDR1 SEHNR, CDR2 FQNEAQ (reference sequence). TCRdb's table, derived via immunoSEQ multiplex PCR, lists solely in-frame clones and lacks some. The sample shows 200,000 to 250,000 clones, about four fifths of them seen only once. The sequence was obtained from a man in his 60s who had recovered from COVID-19. This chain uses TRBV7-9 with TRBJ2-7; 9 nucleotides match TRBD1. Material: PBMCs or T cells enriched from blood (not recorded which). CDR3: CASIQTGGNEQYF. Here the CDR3 DNA reads TGTGCCAGCATCCAGACAGGGGGTAACGAGCAGTACTTC. The full variable domain, in which reference TRBV7-9 and TRBJ2-7 provide the parts outside the CDR3, is DTGVSQNPRHKITKRGQNVTFRCDPISEHNRLYWYRQTLGQGPEFLTYFQNEAQLEKSRLLSDRFSAERPKGSFSTLEIQRTEQGDSAMYLCASIQTGGNEQYFGPGTRLTVT.